Listed below are T cell receptor beta chains from one sample, sequenced in a study of cytomegalovirus exposure and HLA in healthy donors. Generated by immunoSEQ multiplex PCR, the TCRdb table keeps only in-frame clones and is missing some. The data contain about 41,000 clones, 81% of them singletons. Specimen: PBMCs. The receptors derive from a man aged 50 to 60 in good health and CMV-seronegative. The CDR3 runs from the conserved cysteine through the conserved F or W. Each record gives: clone size, J gene, D gene, V gene, CDR3 protein, CDR3 DNA. The D gene is left open where the match is weak. Size tells how often a clone was seen (once, few, many) or the class of an expanded clone, and some rows leave it out.

>NA|TRBJ1-2|TRBD1|TRBV4-3
CASSQEGGLYGYTF
TGCGCCAGCAGCCAAGAAGGGGGCCTCTATGGCTACACCTTC
>NA|TRBJ1-2|TRBD1|TRBV7-9
CSSSLGQGAFYGYTF
TGTTCCAGCAGCTTAGGGCAGGGGGCCTTTTATGGCTACACCTTC
>NA|TRBJ1-1|TRBD1|TRBV7-8
CASSPTGGLVRAFF
TGTGCCAGCAGCCCGACAGGGGGCTTGGTGCGCGCTTTCTTT
>NA|TRBJ2-1|NA|TRBV19
CASSLSGYNEQFF
TGTGCCAGTAGCCTCTCAGGGTACAATGAGCAGTTCTTC
>NA|TRBJ2-7|NA|TRBV5-1
CASSLQSYEQYF
TGCGCCAGCAGCTTGCAGTCCTACGAGCAGTACTTC
>NA|TRBJ2-5|TRBD1|TRBV2
CATTPGGLETQYF
TGTGCCACCACTCCAGGGGGTCTAGAGACCCAGTACTTC
>few|TRBJ1-3|NA|TRBV5-1
CASSLGSSGNTIYF
TGCGCCAGCAGCTTGGGGAGCTCTGGAAACACCATATATTTT
>few|TRBJ2-3|TRBD1|TRBV5-5
CASSVGSGTGVTDTQYF
TGTGCCAGCAGCGTGGGCTCCGGGACAGGGGTCACAGATACGCAGTATTTT
>NA|TRBJ2-7|TRBD1|TRBV12-5
CASGFIRDRSYEQYF
TGTGCTAGTGGTTTTATTAGGGACAGGTCTTACGAGCAGTACTTC
>NA|TRBJ1-2|NA|TRBV28
CASRGNSNYGYTF
TGTGCCAGCAGAGGAAACAGTAACTATGGCTACACCTTC
>NA|TRBJ2-7|NA|TRBV19
CASSTGIDYEQYF
TGTGCCAGTAGTACGGGGATCGACTACGAGCAGTACTTC
>NA|TRBJ1-1|NA|TRBV7-9
CSSSLIQGDGPEAFF
TGTTCCAGCAGCTTAATACAGGGAGATGGGCCTGAAGCTTTCTTT
>NA|TRBJ2-7|TRBD2|TRBV7-9
CASSLAVTGGFPIQYF
TGTGCCAGCAGCTTAGCGGTCACGGGAGGATTCCCCATCCAGTACTTC
>NA|TRBJ1-5|NA|TRBV5-1
CASSEGSDSNQPQHF
TGCGCCAGCAGCGAGGGATCCGATAGCAATCAGCCCCAGCATTTT
>NA|TRBJ2-2|NA|TRBV30
CAWSRDAGELFF
TGTGCCTGGAGCAGGGATGCCGGGGAGCTGTTTTTT
>NA|TRBJ2-3|NA|TRBV28
CASSQATDTQYF
TGTGCCAGCAGCCAAGCCACAGATACGCAGTATTTT
>NA|TRBJ1-1|NA|TRBV28
CASSSPRTRQSTEAFF
TGTGCCAGCAGTTCCCCACGAACTCGACAGTCCACTGAAGCTTTCTTT
>NA|TRBJ2-4|NA|TRBV5-1
CASSFASGAKNIQYF
TGCGCCAGCAGCTTCGCCTCGGGAGCCAAAAACATTCAGTACTTC
>NA|TRBJ2-7|TRBD1|TRBV27
CASSFTDRGQSEQYF
TGTGCCAGCAGTTTCACCGACAGGGGGCAGAGCGAGCAGTACTTC
>NA|TRBJ2-6|NA|TRBV7-2
CASSSLAGANVLTF
TGTGCCAGCAGCTCCCTTGCTGGGGCCAACGTCCTGACTTTC
>few|TRBJ1-2|TRBD1|TRBV6-4
CASSPTGVPYGYTF
TGTGCCAGCAGTCCGACAGGGGTCCCCTATGGCTACACCTTC
>NA|TRBJ2-3|TRBD2|TRBV18
CASSPPLLAGGTDTQYF
TGTGCCAGCTCACCACCGTTGCTAGCGGGCGGCACAGATACGCAGTATTTT
>NA|TRBJ2-1|TRBD2|TRBV28
CASSFSAGAPSYNEQFF
TGTGCCAGCAGTTTTTCTGCGGGAGCGCCCTCCTACAATGAGCAGTTCTTC
>NA|TRBJ1-2|NA|TRBV11-2
CASSTRDRTAGYYGYTF
TGTGCCAGCAGCACCCGAGACCGAACGGCAGGGTACTATGGCTACACCTTC
>NA|TRBJ1-5|NA|TRBV4-3
CASSLEIGGPQHF
TGCGCCAGCAGCCTAGAGATCGGGGGGCCCCAGCATTTT
>NA|TRBJ1-4|NA|TRBV5-8
CASSSTGTYNEKLFF
TGTGCCAGCAGCTCAACAGGGACCTACAATGAAAAACTGTTTTTT
>NA|TRBJ1-1|TRBD1|TRBV28
CASSSPGGADTEAFF
TGTGCCAGCAGTTCACCAGGGGGAGCGGACACTGAAGCTTTCTTT
>NA|TRBJ1-2|NA|TRBV7-3
CASSLSGGNYGYTF
TGTGCCAGCAGCTTAAGCGGGGGAAACTATGGCTACACCTTC
>NA|TRBJ1-3|NA|TRBV30
CAWRSSGNTIYF
TGTGCCTGGAGGAGTTCTGGAAACACCATATATTTT
>NA|TRBJ2-4|TRBD2|TRBV18
CASSPRGLAGKNIQYF
TGTGCCAGCTCACCACGGGGACTAGCGGGAAAAAACATTCAGTACTTC
>NA|TRBJ1-4|NA|TRBV5-1
CASSLWGGAGEKLFF
TGCGCCAGCAGCTTGTGGGGGGGCGCTGGAGAAAAACTGTTTTTT
>NA|TRBJ2-3|TRBD1|TRBV4-3
CASSQDRTGLGADTQYF
TGCGCCAGCAGCCAAGATCGGACAGGGCTAGGAGCAGATACGCAGTATTTT
>NA|TRBJ2-3|NA|TRBV4-3
CASSQDWATGADTQYF
TGCGCCAGCAGCCAAGATTGGGCGACGGGGGCAGATACGCAGTATTTT
>NA|TRBJ2-5|TRBD2|TRBV2
CASTLGLAETQYF
TGTGCCAGCACCCTAGGACTAGCTGAGACCCAGTACTTC
>NA|TRBJ2-1|TRBD2|TRBV5-1
CASSIRLAGVYNEQFF
TGCGCCAGCAGCATAAGACTAGCGGGGGTGTACAATGAGCAGTTCTTC
>few|TRBJ2-3|NA|TRBV4-3
CASSQDGLNSDTQYF
TGCGCCAGCAGCCAAGATGGGCTAAACTCAGATACGCAGTATTTT
>NA|TRBJ1-1|NA|TRBV16
CASSPSVNTEAFF
TGTGCCAGCAGCCCGTCAGTAAACACTGAAGCTTTCTTT
>NA|TRBJ1-4|TRBD1|TRBV7-9
CSSRSDRGNEKLFF
TGTTCCAGCAGATCAGACAGGGGTAACGAAAAACTGTTTTTT
>NA|TRBJ1-1|NA|TRBV19
CASTWDSDTEAFF
TGTGCCAGTACATGGGACTCCGACACTGAAGCTTTCTTT
>NA|TRBJ2-7|NA|TRBV6-5
CASSYRREGGYEQYF
TGTGCCAGCAGTTACCGAAGGGAAGGAGGATACGAGCAGTACTTC
>NA|TRBJ1-1|NA|TRBV27
CASSWGGGTEAFF
TGTGCCAGCAGTTGGGGGGGTGGAACTGAAGCTTTCTTT
>once|TRBJ2-7|NA|TRBV6-5
CASSFDSRYEQYF
TGTGCCAGCAGTTTCGACAGCCGCTACGAGCAGTACTTC
>few|TRBJ2-6|NA|TRBV4-3
CASSQDWGAGNVLTF
TGCGCCAGCAGCCAAGATTGGGGCGCAGGGAACGTCCTGACTTTC
>NA|TRBJ2-7|TRBD1|TRBV5-1
CASSLSGQLYEQYF
TGCGCCAGCAGCTTGTCGGGACAGCTCTACGAGCAGTACTTC
>few|TRBJ1-2|TRBD1|TRBV4-3
CASSQDIGDRGAYGYTF
TGCGCCAGCAGCCAAGACATAGGGGACAGGGGTGCCTATGGCTACACCTTC
>NA|TRBJ2-3|NA|TRBV7-8
CASRGISGFTDTQYF
TGTGCCAGCAGAGGGATCTCGGGATTCACAGATACGCAGTATTTT
>NA|TRBJ2-2|TRBD1|TRBV10-3
CAISDGTGYTGELFF
TGTGCCATCAGCGACGGGACAGGGTACACCGGGGAGCTGTTTTTT
>NA|TRBJ2-2|NA|TRBV21-1
CASSKELEQGMVLNGFGELFF
TGTGCCAGCAGCAAAGAGTTGGAACAGGGGATGGTCCTTAATGGGTTCGGGGAGCTGTTTTTT
>NA|TRBJ2-1|TRBD1|TRBV9
CASSVTGGFNEQFF
TGTGCCAGCAGCGTGACAGGGGGTTTTAATGAGCAGTTCTTC
>NA|TRBJ2-3|TRBD2|TRBV29-1
CSVVGAGRADTQYF
TGCAGCGTTGTTGGGGCAGGGAGGGCAGATACGCAGTATTTT
>NA|TRBJ2-2|NA|TRBV28
CASNGLYPRELFF
TGTGCCAGCAATGGGCTTTATCCCCGGGAGCTGTTTTTT
>NA|TRBJ1-6|TRBD1|TRBV7-9
CSSSQSNRGLDSPLHF
TGTTCCAGCAGCCAATCGAACAGGGGGCTGGATTCACCCCTCCACTTT
>NA|TRBJ1-5|NA|TRBV10-3
CAISEWGGSNQPQHF
TGTGCCATCAGTGAGTGGGGGGGATCGAATCAGCCCCAGCATTTT